This TCR beta chain was captured in a study of shared clonotypes between healthy human individuals. Findings and caveats of the study: Some naive CD4 clonotypes, roughly 4.8%, turned up in common across a handful of donors.

This clone appeared once. Its antigen is not known. Other DNA sequences within the sample encode an identical CDR3. This CDR3 is 15 amino acids long. V lost 4 bases, J lost 1 base, and 6 bases stayed unmatched. Germline V gives CDR1 SGHNT, CDR2 YYREEE (reference sequence). The table came from immunoSEQ multiplex PCR; TCRdb's copy has only in-frame clones and leaves some out. The sample has a few million clones; approximately 92% are singletons. The receptor comes from a man between 18 and 35 years old in good health. V gene TRBV5-4 combines with J gene TRBJ2-7; 9 nucleotides align to TRBD1. The sequencing sample was made of naive CD4+ T cells sorted from blood. Subset described: CD45RA+ positively selected. CDR3 sequence: CASSTPGTGSYEQYF. CDR3 nucleotides: TGTGCCAGCAGCACTCCCGGGACAGGGTCCTACGAGCAGTACTTC.